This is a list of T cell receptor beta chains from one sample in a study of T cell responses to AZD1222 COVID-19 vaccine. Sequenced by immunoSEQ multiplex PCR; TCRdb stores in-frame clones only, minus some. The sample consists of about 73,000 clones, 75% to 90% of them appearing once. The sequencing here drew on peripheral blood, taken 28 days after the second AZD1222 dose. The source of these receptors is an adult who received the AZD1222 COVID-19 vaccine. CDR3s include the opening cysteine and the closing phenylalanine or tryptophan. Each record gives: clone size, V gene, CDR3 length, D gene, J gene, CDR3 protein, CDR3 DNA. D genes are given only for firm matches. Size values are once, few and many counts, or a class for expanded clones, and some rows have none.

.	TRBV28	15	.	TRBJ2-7	CASRMTVVSSDEQYF	TGTGCCAGCAGGATGACTGTGGTATCCAGCGACGAGCAGTACTTC
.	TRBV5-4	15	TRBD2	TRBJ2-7	CASSRAGLASYEQYF	TGTGCCAGCAGCCGCGCGGGACTAGCATCCTACGAGCAGTACTTC
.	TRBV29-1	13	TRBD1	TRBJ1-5	CSVRTGLEQPQHF	TGCAGCGTGAGGACAGGACTTGAGCAGCCCCAGCATTTT
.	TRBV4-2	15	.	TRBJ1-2	CASSQEGLPRGGYTF	TGTGCCAGCAGCCAAGAGGGGCTCCCCAGGGGAGGCTACACCTTC
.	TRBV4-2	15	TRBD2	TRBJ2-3	CASSQASGGVDTQYF	TGTGCCAGCAGCCAAGCTAGCGGGGGAGTAGATACGCAGTATTTT
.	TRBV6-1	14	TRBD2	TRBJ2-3	CASSETSGVYTQYF	TGTGCCAGCAGTGAAACTAGCGGGGTTTATACGCAGTATTTT
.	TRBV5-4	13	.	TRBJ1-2	CASSEQGRYGYTF	TGTGCCAGCAGCGAGCAGGGGCGCTATGGCTACACCTTC
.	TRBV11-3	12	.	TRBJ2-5	CASSFEARTQYF	TGTGCCAGCAGCTTCGAAGCGCGGACCCAGTACTTC
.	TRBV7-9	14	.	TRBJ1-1	CAARVGAMNTEAFF	TGTGCCGCGAGGGTAGGGGCCATGAACACTGAAGCTTTCTTT
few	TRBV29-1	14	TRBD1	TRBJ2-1	CSVDSGTGGFEQFF	TGCAGCGTTGACTCCGGGACAGGGGGTTTTGAGCAGTTCTTC
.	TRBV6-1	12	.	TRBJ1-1	CASSEGSQQAFF	TGTGCCAGCAGTGAAGGGTCCCAGCAGGCTTTCTTT
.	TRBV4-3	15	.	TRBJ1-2	CASSQDGRGYGANTF	TGCGCCAGCAGCCAAGATGGGCGAGGGTACGGTGCTAACACCTTC
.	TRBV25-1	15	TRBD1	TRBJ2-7	CASSPDRGLSYEQYF	TGTGCCAGCAGTCCGGACAGGGGGCTCTCCTACGAGCAGTACTTC
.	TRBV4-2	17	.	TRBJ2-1	CASSQEGIVGSYNEQFF	TGTGCCAGCAGCCAAGAGGGGATAGTGGGCTCCTACAATGAGCAGTTCTTC
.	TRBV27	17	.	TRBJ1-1	CASSSLPGREQGTEAFF	TGTGCCAGCAGTTCACTACCGGGACGGGAACAGGGCACTGAAGCTTTCTTT
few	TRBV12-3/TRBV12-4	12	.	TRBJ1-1	CASRKWENEAFF	TGTGCCAGCAGAAAATGGGAGAATGAAGCTTTCTTT
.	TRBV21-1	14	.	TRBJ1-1	CASSKQGSRAGAFF	TGTGCCAGCAGCAAACAGGGATCGAGGGCCGGAGCTTTCTTT
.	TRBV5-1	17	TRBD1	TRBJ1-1	CASRGGGRSFMNTEAFF	TGCGCCAGCAGAGGGGGCGGGAGGTCCTTCATGAACACTGAAGCTTTCTTT
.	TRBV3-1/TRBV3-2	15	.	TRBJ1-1	CASSQGSPGNTEAFF	TGTGCCAGCAGCCAAGGGAGTCCCGGTAACACTGAAGCTTTCTTT
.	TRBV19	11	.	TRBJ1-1	CATRGLTEAFF	TGTGCCACTCGGGGGCTCACTGAAGCTTTCTTT
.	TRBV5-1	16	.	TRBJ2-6	CASSPYREPGANVLTF	TGCGCCAGCAGCCCATACAGGGAACCTGGGGCCAACGTCCTGACTTTC
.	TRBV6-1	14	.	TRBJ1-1	CASSERGWNTEAFF	TGTGCCAGCAGTGAACGGGGTTGGAACACTGAAGCTTTCTTT
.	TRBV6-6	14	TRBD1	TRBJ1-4	CASSNRGGREKLFF	TGTGCCAGCAGCAACAGGGGGGGGAGGGAAAAACTGTTTTTT
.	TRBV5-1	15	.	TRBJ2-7	CASSLGTLSSYEQYF	TGCGCCAGCAGCCTTGGGACCCTTAGCTCCTACGAGCAGTACTTC
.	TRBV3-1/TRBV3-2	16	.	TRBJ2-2	CASSPFGQRNTGELFF	TGTGCCAGCAGCCCGTTCGGGCAGAGAAACACCGGGGAGCTGTTTTTT
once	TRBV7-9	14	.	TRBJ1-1	CASSSRVGGTEAFF	TGTGCCAGCAGCTCCCGGGTCGGAGGGACTGAAGCTTTCTTT
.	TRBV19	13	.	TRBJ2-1	CASSQGGTPRRFF	TGTGCCAGTAGTCAAGGGGGGACCCCCCGACGGTTCTTC
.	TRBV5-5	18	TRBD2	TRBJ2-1	CASSSRGRGGFSYNEQFF	TGTGCCAGCAGCTCCCGAGGGCGGGGGGGCTTCTCCTACAATGAGCAGTTCTTC
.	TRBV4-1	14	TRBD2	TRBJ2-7	CASSQGTSSYEQYF	TGCGCCAGCAGCCAAGGGACTAGCTCCTACGAGCAGTACTTC
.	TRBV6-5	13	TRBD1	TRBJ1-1	CASRGQGTAEAFF	TGTGCCAGCAGAGGACAGGGAACGGCTGAAGCTTTCTTT
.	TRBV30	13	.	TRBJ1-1	CAWSAGGSTEAFF	TGTGCCTGGAGTGCCGGGGGTAGCACTGAAGCTTTCTTT
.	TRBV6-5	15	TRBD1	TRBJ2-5	CASSQRQGNQETQYF	TGTGCCAGCAGTCAGAGACAGGGGAACCAAGAGACCCAGTACTTC
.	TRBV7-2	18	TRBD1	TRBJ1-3	CASSFFTGGIGSGNTIYF	TGTGCCAGCAGCTTTTTTACAGGGGGAATAGGTTCTGGAAACACCATATATTTT
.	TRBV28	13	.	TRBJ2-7	CASSLGSPGEQYF	TGTGCCAGCAGTTTAGGCTCCCCAGGGGAGCAGTACTTC
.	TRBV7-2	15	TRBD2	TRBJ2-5	CASSPPVAGVETQYF	TGTGCCAGCAGCCCTCCAGTAGCGGGGGTAGAGACCCAGTACTTC
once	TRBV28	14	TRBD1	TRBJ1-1	CASRTGAWGTEAFF	TGTGCCAGCAGGACAGGGGCCTGGGGCACTGAAGCTTTCTTT
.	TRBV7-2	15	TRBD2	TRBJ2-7	CASSFFGGGSYEQYF	TGTGCCAGCAGCTTCTTCGGGGGGGGCTCCTACGAGCAGTACTTC
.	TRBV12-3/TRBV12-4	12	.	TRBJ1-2	CASMGANYGYTF	TGTGCCAGCATGGGAGCTAACTATGGCTACACCTTC
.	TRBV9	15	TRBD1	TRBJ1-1	CASSLAGTGNTEAFF	TGTGCCAGCAGCCTAGCCGGGACAGGGAACACTGAAGCTTTCTTT
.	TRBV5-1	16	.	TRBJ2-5	CASSLASGRAEGTQYF	TGCGCCAGCAGCTTGGCGTCGGGGCGGGCCGAGGGGACCCAGTACTTC
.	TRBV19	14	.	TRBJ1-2	CASSIFSRDTGYTF	TGTGCCAGTAGTATATTCAGCCGGGACACTGGCTACACCTTC
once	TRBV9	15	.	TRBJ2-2	CASKGGQTNTGELFF	TGTGCCAGCAAGGGGGGCCAGACAAACACCGGGGAGCTGTTTTTT
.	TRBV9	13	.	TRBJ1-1	CASSVVVGGEAFF	TGTGCCAGCAGCGTAGTGGTGGGGGGTGAAGCTTTCTTT
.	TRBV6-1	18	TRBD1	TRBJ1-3	CASSVKAGQTSSRNTIYF	TGTGCCAGCAGTGTTAAGGCGGGACAGACCTCCTCTCGAAACACCATATATTTT
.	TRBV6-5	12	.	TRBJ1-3	CASFLYGNTIYF	TGTGCCAGCTTTCTTTACGGAAACACCATATATTTT
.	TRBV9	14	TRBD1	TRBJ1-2	CASSVGQGAYGYTF	TGTGCCAGCAGCGTAGGGCAGGGGGCCTATGGCTACACCTTC
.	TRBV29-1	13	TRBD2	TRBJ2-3	CSVQAGGSDTQYF	TGCAGCGTCCAGGCGGGGGGGTCAGATACGCAGTATTTT
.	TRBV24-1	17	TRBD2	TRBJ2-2	CATSERLAGDRTGELFF	TGTGCCACCAGTGAACGACTAGCGGGAGACCGTACCGGGGAGCTGTTTTTT
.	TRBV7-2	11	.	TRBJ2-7	CASSTYDEQYF	TGTGCCAGCTCAACCTACGACGAGCAGTACTTC
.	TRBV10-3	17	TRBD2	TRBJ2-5	CAISGPSIGLAGETQYF	TGTGCCATCAGTGGCCCTTCGATTGGGCTAGCGGGGGAGACCCAGTACTTC
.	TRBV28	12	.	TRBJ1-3	CASSLSGNTIYF	TGTGCCAGCAGTCTCTCTGGAAACACCATATATTTT
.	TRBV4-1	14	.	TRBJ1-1	CASSWDGGSTEAFF	TGCGCCAGCAGCTGGGACGGTGGGAGCACTGAAGCTTTCTTT
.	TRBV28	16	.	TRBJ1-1	CASSPNLGALYTEAFF	TGTGCCAGCAGCCCAAACCTGGGGGCCCTATACACTGAAGCTTTCTTT
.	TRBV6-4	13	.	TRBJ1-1	CASSAHSNTEAFF	TGTGCCAGCAGTGCACATTCTAACACTGAAGCTTTCTTT
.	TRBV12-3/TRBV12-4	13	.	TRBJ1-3	CASSPGRSNTIYF	TGTGCCAGCAGTCCGGGACGGTCTAACACCATATATTTT
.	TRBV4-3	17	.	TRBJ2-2	CASSQADSGRYTGELFF	TGCGCCAGCAGCCAAGCGGATTCGGGACGGTACACCGGGGAGCTGTTTTTT
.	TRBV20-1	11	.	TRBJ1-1	CSEGRGTEAFF	TGCAGTGAGGGCCGTGGCACTGAAGCTTTCTTT